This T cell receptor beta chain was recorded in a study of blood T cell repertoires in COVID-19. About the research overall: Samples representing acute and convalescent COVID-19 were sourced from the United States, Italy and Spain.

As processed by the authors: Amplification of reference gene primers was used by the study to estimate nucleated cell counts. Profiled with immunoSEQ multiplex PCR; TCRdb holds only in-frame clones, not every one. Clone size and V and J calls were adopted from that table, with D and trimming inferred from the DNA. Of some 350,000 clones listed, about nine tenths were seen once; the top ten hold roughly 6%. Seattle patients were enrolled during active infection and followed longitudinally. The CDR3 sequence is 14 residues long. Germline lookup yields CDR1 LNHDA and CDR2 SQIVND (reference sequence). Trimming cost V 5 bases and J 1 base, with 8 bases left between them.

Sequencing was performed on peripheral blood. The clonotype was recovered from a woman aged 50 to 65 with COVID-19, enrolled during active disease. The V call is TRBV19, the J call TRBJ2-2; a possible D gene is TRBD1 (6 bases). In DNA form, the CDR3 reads TGTGCCAGTAGTTACAGGGTGAACACCGGGGAGCTGTTTTTT. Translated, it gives CASSYRVNTGELFF.